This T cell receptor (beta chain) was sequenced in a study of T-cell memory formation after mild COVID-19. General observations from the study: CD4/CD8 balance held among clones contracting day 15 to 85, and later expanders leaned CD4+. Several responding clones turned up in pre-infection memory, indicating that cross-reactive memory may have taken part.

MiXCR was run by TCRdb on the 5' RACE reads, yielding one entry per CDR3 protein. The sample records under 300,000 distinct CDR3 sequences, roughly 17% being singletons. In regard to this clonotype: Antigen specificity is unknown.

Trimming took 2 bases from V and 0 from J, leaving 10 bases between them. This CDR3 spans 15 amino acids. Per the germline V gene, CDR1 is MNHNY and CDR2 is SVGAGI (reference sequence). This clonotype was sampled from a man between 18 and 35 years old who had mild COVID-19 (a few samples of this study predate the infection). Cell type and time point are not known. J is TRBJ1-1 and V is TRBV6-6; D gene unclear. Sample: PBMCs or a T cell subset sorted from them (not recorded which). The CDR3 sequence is CASSYNSEMNTEAFF. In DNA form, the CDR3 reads TGTGCCAGCAGTTACAATTCGGAGATGAACACTGAAGCTTTCTTT.